This entry is about one T cell receptor (beta chain). Its target is not known. This nonspecific control used anti-CD3/anti-CD28 bead stimulation of CD4+ T cells. Sorting selected CD4+ T cells upregulating both CD40 ligand and CD69. This record belongs to a study of persistence of HIV-infected CD4 T cells. Study outcomes and limitations: Proviral oligoclonality tracked with TCR oligoclonality within the same sorted cells.

This was the immunoSEQ version 4 assay in survey mode. Profiling relied on immunoSEQ multiplex PCR, and the TCRdb table lists in-frame clones only, not all of them. This table holds about 47,000 clones, roughly nine tenths found once. The CDR3 sequence is 18 residues long. The ends lost 2 bases at V and 12 bases at J; junction bases unmatched: 20. In germline, CDR1 is SGHRS, CDR2 YFSETQ. This sequence was found in an adult man with HIV who was CMV-seropositive. The chain carries TRBV5-1 and TRBJ2-1; 10 positions agree with TRBD1. The sample here was CD4+ T cells sorted from PBMCs after roughly 17-hour stimulation, taken from a patient who received antiretroviral therapy. The CDR3 DNA is TGCGCCAGCAGCTTTCGGGACAGGGGTAAATCGTATTGGCCCGGGCAGTTCTTC. Amino acids: CASSFRDRGKSYWPGQFF.